The present TCR beta chain was sequenced within a study of T cell repertoires in cytomegalovirus infection. Whole-study context: The study used recently identified HLA-C-restricted and well-studied HLA-B-restricted CMV epitopes. CMV infection and matching HLA type were both indicated by public TCR beta signatures. Findings and limits, study-wide: Ex vivo, HLA-C-restricted CMV-specific TCR beta clonotypes prevailed over the rest of the response. Carriage of CMV together with the relevant HLA was identifiable through cumulative public TCR beta family frequency.

To note about this clonotype: As yet, its antigen is unknown.

TCRdb ran MiXCR on the reads and lists one entry per CDR3 protein. The table shows roughly 990,000 distinct CDR3 sequences, with about 33% occurring only once. The specimen comprised cultured CD8+ T cells from PBMCs, sampled from culture after CMV antigen stimulation. The receptor was derived from a human donor in good health (CMV status not recorded). Some clones in this sample may be carry-over from other donors' samples.

In DNA form, the CDR3 reads TGTGCCAGCAGACGACCTCAAGTCGGGGAGCTGTTTTTT. The encoded protein is CASRRPQVGELFF. This rearrangement joins TRBV7-3 to TRBJ2-2; D unresolved. The germline gives CDR1 SGHTA, CDR2 FQGTGA. The CDR3 has 13 amino acids. Trimming pared 6 bases from V and 7 bases from J, leaving 12 bases between.